This T cell receptor (beta chain) was identified in a study of lymphopenia after photon versus proton radiotherapy. Deletions cut 5 bases from V and 2 bases from J, with 9 bases between. This CDR3 spans 13 amino acids. Germline lookup yields CDR1 MNHNY and CDR2 SVGAGI (reference sequence). The protocol was immunoSEQ multiplex PCR, while the TCRdb copy is restricted to in-frame clones and leaves out a portion. In the table there are about 33,000 clones, 90% of which are singletons. V usage is TRBV6-6 and J usage is TRBJ1-1; possibly TRBD1 for D (5 bases). Sample: peripheral blood, taken from a patient treated with photon-based radiotherapy. This clonotype was obtained from a woman aged 50 to 65 with pancreatic cancer. The CDR3 loop is CASSPGPNTEAFF. The CDR3 bases are TGTGCCAGCAGTCCGGGACCCAACACTGAAGCTTTCTTT.